This TCR beta chain comes out of a study of esophageal squamous cell carcinoma under preoperative chemotherapy. Concerning this clonotype: Relative to the germline gene, one junction end is altered; a read error may explain this.

Specified time point: before preoperative PTX-NDP chemotherapy. CDR3 size: 15 residues. Germline loops: CDR1 MNHNS, CDR2 SASEGT. TCRdb re-called the PCR reads through MiXCR, storing one row per CDR3 protein. Found here are around 29,000 distinct CDR3 sequences, roughly 52% of them singletons; the top ten hold about 12%. This material was acquired from a patient given preoperative chemotherapy. The sequence derives from a human donor with esophageal squamous cell carcinoma. The donor label of this sample is uncertain. The chain is built from TRBV6-1 and TRBJ2-5; perhaps TRBD2 as D (7 bases). CDR3 sequence reads: CARGAGAGGPETQYF. The CDR3 DNA reads as TGTGCCAGGGGTGCCGGGGCCGGGGGGCCAGAGACCCAGTATTTC.